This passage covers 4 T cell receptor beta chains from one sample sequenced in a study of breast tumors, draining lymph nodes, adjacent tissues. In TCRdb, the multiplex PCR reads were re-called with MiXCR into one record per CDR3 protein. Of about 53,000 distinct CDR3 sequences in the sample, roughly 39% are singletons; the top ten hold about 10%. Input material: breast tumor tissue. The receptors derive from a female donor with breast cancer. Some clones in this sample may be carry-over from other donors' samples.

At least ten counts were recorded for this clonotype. The DNA for the CDR3 is TGCGCCAGCAGCCCGGTGACCTCCTACGAGCAGTACTTC. It codes for CASSPVTSYEQYF. The chain joins TRBV5-1 to TRBJ2-7; no definite D call. Trimming left V 4 bases short and J 0 bases short, with 8 bases between. The length of the CDR3 is 13 residues. Germline V gene data show CDR1 as SGHRS and CDR2 as YFSETQ.

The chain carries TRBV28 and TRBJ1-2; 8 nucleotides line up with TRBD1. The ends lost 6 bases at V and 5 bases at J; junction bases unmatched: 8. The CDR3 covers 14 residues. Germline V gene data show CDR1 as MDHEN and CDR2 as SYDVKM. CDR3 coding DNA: TGTGCCAGCAGAACCGTACAGGGGGTATATGGCTACACCTTC. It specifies CASRTVQGVYGYTF.

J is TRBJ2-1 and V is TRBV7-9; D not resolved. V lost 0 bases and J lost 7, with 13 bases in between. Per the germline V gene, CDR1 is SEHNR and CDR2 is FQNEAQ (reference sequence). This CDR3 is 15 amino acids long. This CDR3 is CASSLALGQGNEQFF. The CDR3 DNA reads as TGTGCCAGCAGCTTAGCCCTTGGGCAAGGGAATGAGCAGTTCTTC.

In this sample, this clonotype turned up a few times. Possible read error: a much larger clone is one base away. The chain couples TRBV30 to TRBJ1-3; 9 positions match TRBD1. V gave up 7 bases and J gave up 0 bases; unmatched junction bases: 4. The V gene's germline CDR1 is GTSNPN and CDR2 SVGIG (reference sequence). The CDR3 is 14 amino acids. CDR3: CASQTGGSGNTIYF. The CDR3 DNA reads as TGTGCCTCGCAGACAGGGGGCTCTGGAAACACCATATATTTT. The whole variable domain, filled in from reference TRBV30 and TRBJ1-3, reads SQTIHQWPATLVQPVGSPLSLECTVEGTSNPNLYWYRQAAGRGLQLLFYSVGIGQISSEVPQNLSASRPQDRQFILSSKKLLLSDSGFYLCASQTGGSGNTIYFGEGSWLTVV.